This T cell receptor (beta chain) was identified during a study of T cells in narcolepsy. Remarks on this clone: One end of the junction does not line up with germline, which may come from a read error.

TCRdb's copy holds only in-frame clones and misses some; the assay was immunoSEQ multiplex PCR. The table includes more than 20,000 clones, 85% detected once. Germline values: CDR1 SGHTA, CDR2 FQGNSA. The CDR3 has 13 residues. The receptor's source is a human donor in good health. Material: memory (CD45RA-) CD4+ T cells from blood. The V call is TRBV7-2, the J call TRBJ2-5; D call uncertain. The CDR3 protein is CANSIPGSGTQYF. The CDR3 bases are TGTGCCAACAGCATACCGGGTTCTGGGACCCAGTACTTC.